This TCR beta chain derives from a study of blood T cell repertoires in COVID-19. Overall study context: Donors in the United States, Italy and Spain gave samples during acute or convalescent COVID-19.

The assay was immunoSEQ multiplex PCR, and TCRdb's table has in-frame clones only and misses some. The sample has approximately 200,000 clones, approximately 85% seen once; the top ten hold around 0.98%. Germline CDR1 SGHDT, CDR2 YYEEEE. V was shortened by 0 bases and J by 4 bases, with 14 bases between the two germline ends. The CDR3 is made up of 15 amino acids. V gene TRBV5-6 combines with J gene TRBJ2-7; TRBD2 might be the D (6 bases). The source of this sequence is a man in his forties with acute or convalescent COVID-19. The sequenced sample consisted of peripheral blood. The CDR3: CASSLGATSRYEQYF. The CDR3 bases are TGTGCCAGCAGCTTGGGGGCGACTAGTCGGTACGAGCAGTACTTC.